The 16 T cell receptor beta chains in this list originate from one sample, sequenced in a study of blood T cell repertoires in COVID-19. The table came from immunoSEQ multiplex PCR; TCRdb's copy has only in-frame clones and leaves some out. The sample includes about 60,000 clones, 89% of them seen just once. What was sequenced was peripheral blood. The receptors were sampled from a woman aged 55-70 years with active COVID-19.

The chain employs TRBV7-7 and TRBJ2-2, with TRBD1 identical over 7 bases. V lost 1 base, J lost 7 bases, and 6 bases stayed unmatched. Germline V gene sequence: CDR1 SSHAT, CDR2 FNYEAQ (reference sequence). The CDR3 is 15 residues long. The CDR3 sequence is CASSLGGQFGGELFF. The CDR3 region has the DNA TGTGCCAGCAGCTTAGGGGGACAGTTTGGCGGGGAGCTGTTTTTT.

CDR3 sequence: CASRPDTGGELFF. The CDR3 DNA sequence: TGTGCCAGCAGACCAGATACCGGGGGGGAGCTGTTTTTT. This sequence joins TRBV9 and TRBJ2-2; D is unresolved. This CDR3 contains 13 residues. Germline values: CDR1 SGDLS, CDR2 YYNGEE. V gave up 5 bases and J gave up 8 bases, with 13 bases separating them.

The chain's CDR3 is CAWSPPGPIRLGDQPQHF. The CDR3 coding sequence is TGTGCCTGGAGTCCCCCCGGGCCAATTCGGCTCGGGGATCAGCCCCAGCATTTT. The chain couples TRBV30 to TRBJ1-5, with D unclear. V lost 2 bases, J lost 5 bases, and 25 bases lay in between. The CDR3 totals 18 residues. The V gene's germline CDR1 is GTSNPN and CDR2 SVGIG (reference sequence).

J is TRBJ1-1 and V is TRBV2; D gene ambiguous. The V and J ends lost 10 bases and 3 bases respectively, with 9 bases between them. CDR1 and CDR2 from the germline V gene are SNHLY and FYNNEI. CDR3 length equals 11 residues. This CDR3 reads CATQWDTEAFF. In DNA form, the CDR3 reads TGTGCCACACAGTGGGACACTGAAGCTTTCTTT. The entire variable domain, with the rest obtained from reference TRBV2 and TRBJ1-1, is as follows: EPEVTQTPSHQVTQMGQEVILRCVPISNHLYFYWYRQILGQKVEFLVSFYNNEISEKSEIFDDQFSVERPDGSNFTLKIRSTKLEDSAMYFCATQWDTEAFFGQGTRLTVV.

The chain has TRBV6-1 and TRBJ1-2; D possibly corresponds to TRBD1 (6 bases). This CDR3 has 14 residues. V lost 2 bases, J lost 6 bases, and 13 bases lay in between. Germline-derived CDR1 and CDR2 are MNHNS and SASEGT. CDR3 amino acids: CASSELTGKDGYTF. CDR3 in DNA: TGTGCCAGCAGTGAACTAACAGGGAAAGATGGCTACACCTTC.

This sequence joins TRBV2 and TRBJ1-5; D is possibly TRBD1 (5 bases). The length of the CDR3 is 14 residues. Germline loops: CDR1 SNHLY, CDR2 FYNNEI. V lost 3 bases and J 3 bases, leaving 9 bases between the germline ends. CDR3 loop: CASSDSRVNQPQHF. The CDR3 bases are TGTGCCAGCAGTGATAGCAGGGTCAATCAGCCCCAGCATTTT.

This clone turned up a few times. The chain recombines TRBV5-6 with TRBJ1-1, with D maybe TRBD1 (6 bases). Germline V gives CDR1 SGHDT, CDR2 YYEEEE. Trimming pared 2 bases from V and 9 bases from J, leaving 14 bases between. The CDR3 loop spans 13 amino acids. The CDR3 loop is CASSFNRDRKAFF. CDR3 in DNA: TGTGCCAGCAGCTTCAACAGGGATCGCAAAGCTTTCTTT.

This chain uses TRBV18 with TRBJ1-5; no clear D gene. CDR1 is KGHSH and CDR2 is LQKENI in the germline V gene. This CDR3 has 14 amino acids. Trimming removed 8 bases at V and 6 bases at J, with 17 bases between. The chain's CDR3 is CASQFGDASQPQHF. The CDR3 DNA is TGTGCCAGCCAGTTCGGGGATGCGTCTCAGCCCCAGCATTTT.

This rearrangement joins TRBV6-6 to TRBJ2-3; D uncertain. V lost 2 bases, J lost 0 bases, and 12 bases lay in between. Germline V lookup: CDR1 MNHNY, CDR2 SVGAGI (reference sequence). This CDR3 is 16 amino acids long. In nucleotides, the CDR3 is TGTGCCAGCAGTTACGTGGCCAGTACGAGCACAGATACGCAGTATTTT. This gives the protein CASSYVASTSTDTQYF.

The chain combines TRBV5-1 with TRBJ1-2; tentative D call: TRBD1 (5 bases). V lost 4 bases to trimming and J lost 2 bases, with 9 bases between them. Per germline, CDR1 SGHRS and CDR2 YFSETQ. The CDR3 has 13 residues. The CDR3 reads CASSRDSNYGYTF. CDR3 in DNA: TGCGCCAGCAGCCGTGACAGCAACTATGGCTACACCTTC.

The chain recombines TRBV2 with TRBJ2-5, with 11 bases aligning to TRBD2. This CDR3 is built from 15 residues. Trimming at V came to 1 base and at J to 5 bases, leaving 3 bases not matched to a gene. The germline V gene encodes CDR1 SNHLY and CDR2 FYNNEI. The CDR3 here is CASSEGSSGGETQYF. CDR3 nucleotide sequence: TGTGCCAGCAGTGAAGGGTCTAGCGGGGGGGAGACCCAGTACTTC.

The rearrangement links TRBV5-4 to TRBJ2-2; 7 nucleotides align to TRBD2. CDR3 size: 13 residues. Germline values: CDR1 SGHNT, CDR2 YYREEE (reference sequence). V lost 7 bases to trimming and J lost 6 bases; unmatched junction nucleotides: 6. The DNA for the CDR3 is TGTGCCAGCTGCAGGGAGGGATCCGGGGAGCTGTTTTTT. Amino acids: CASCREGSGELFF.

The chain joins TRBV15 to TRBJ1-2, with TRBD1 matching 9 bases. The CDR3 sequence is 13 residues long. J lost 13 bases, V lost 0 bases, and 6 bases had no gene match. The germline CDR1 and CDR2 sequences are LNHNV and YYDKDF (reference sequence). The CDR3 DNA follows: TGTGCCACCAGCAGAGAAACAGGGGGCGCACTCACCTTC. This codes for CATSRETGGALTF. The full variable domain, with the rest looked up from reference TRBV15 and TRBJ1-2, is DAMVIQNPRYQVTQFGKPVTLSCSQTLNHNVMYWYQQKSSQAPKLLFHYYDKDFNNEADTPDNFQSRRPNTSFCFLDIRSPGLGDTAMYLCATSRETGGALTFGSGTRLTVV.

This clone has only one observation. This chain connects TRBV9 to TRBJ2-7, with TRBD2 matching 12 bases. CDR3 length: 19 amino acids. The germline CDR1 and CDR2 sequences are SGDLS and YYNGEE. V dropped 4 bases and J dropped 4; count of bases not matched to a gene: 18. As DNA, the CDR3 is TGTGCCAGCAGCTCCTCCGGGACAGCTAGCGGGGGGGCCATTTACGAGCAGTACTTC. Translated: CASSSSGTASGGAIYEQYF.

The rearrangement links TRBV7-3 to TRBJ2-3; perhaps TRBD2 as D (5 bases). CDR3 length equals 14 residues. The germline CDR1 and CDR2 sequences are SGHTA and FQGTGA. The germline V and J ends were trimmed by 6 bases and 2 bases, with 12 bases remaining between them. CDR3 sequence reads: CASSPGLSTDTQYF. As DNA, the CDR3 is TGTGCCAGCAGTCCTGGACTCTCCACAGATACGCAGTATTTT.

The V call is TRBV28, the J call TRBJ1-2; tentatively, D is TRBD1 (5 bases). Germline-derived CDR1 and CDR2 are MDHEN and SYDVKM. There are 13 residues in the CDR3. V was shortened by 5 bases and J by 14 bases, with 21 bases between the two germline ends. The CDR3 DNA reads TGTGCCAGCAGTCCCAAATTGGGCGGGACGGAGACCTTC. Its protein is CASSPKLGGTETF.